The sequence of this T cell receptor (beta chain) was determined in a study of spatial heterogeneity in lung cancer. Study summary: Among detected sequences, beta-chain ones consistently exceeded alpha-chain ones in number. Raw sequencing reads included, on average, more than 9.5 appearances of each unique TCR and UMI combination.

TCRdb called the 5' RACE reads again in MiXCR, with one record for every CDR3 protein. The profile shows tens of thousands of distinct CDR3 sequences, about 7% of them singletons. The CDR3 sequence is 15 residues long. V was pared by 3 bases and J by 4 bases, with 13 bases between. This clonotype appeared many times. Its matching antigen is unknown. Study observations and caveats: Resection saw ubiquitous expanded tumor TCRs appear in blood more than follow-up did.

Time point reported: sample taken at primary tumor resection. The authors sequenced whole RNA from tumor, nontumor lung or frozen PBMC without sorting. The donor population consisted of approximately 70 patients with untreated, early-stage non-small cell lung cancer. The specimen was PBMCs, collected at surgery. The J gene is TRBJ1-5, the V gene TRBV12-3 or TRBV12-4; D call uncertain. This receptor was identified in a female donor with early-stage non-small cell lung cancer. The CDR3 DNA sequence: TGTGCCAGCAGTTTGGGTCAGCAACTAAATCAGCCCCAGCATTTT. Translating it yields CASSLGQQLNQPQHF.